This T cell receptor beta chain derives from a study of blood T cell repertoires in COVID-19. Overall study context: Acute and convalescent COVID-19 samples came from the United States, Italy and Spain. Nucleic acid was either cDNA or gDNA, and it came from T cells, B-cell-depleted T cells, or PBMCs.

As originally analysed: Estimated nucleated cell counts came from reference gene primer amplification. Repertoires were generated with immunoSEQ multiplex PCR, while TCRdb's copy carries only in-frame clones and drops some. That table is the source of V, J and clone size, and D and trimming were worked out from the DNA. Of tens of thousands of clones listed, about 70% were seen once; the top ten hold about 9.1%. The V gene end was trimmed by 5 bases and the J gene end by 5 bases; junction bases not matched to a gene: 8. The germline gives CDR1 MNHEY, CDR2 SVGAGI. The length of the CDR3 is 15 residues.

The receptor comes from an older woman with acute or convalescent COVID-19. Sequences were obtained from peripheral blood. The V call is TRBV6-5, the J call TRBJ2-7; 11 positions match TRBD1. This CDR3 reads CASSLTGTGGDEQYF. Here the CDR3 DNA reads TGTGCCAGCAGTCTAACCGGGACAGGGGGGGACGAGCAGTACTTC.